This T cell receptor (beta chain) originates from a study of human T cells and chemical hapten exposure. The overall study: Read at 6 days, the patch tests placed 0.01% DPC on the upper back. Broader study findings: Because all patients had alopecia, their immune responses might differ from healthy ones. There was no change with DPC sensitization in TCRs above 1 in 1000 frequency.

Via MiXCR, TCRdb re-called the RACE reads, giving one row per CDR3 protein. The sample has tens of thousands of distinct CDR3 sequences, about 8% seen once. Remarks on this clonotype: Its target is not known.

Time point defined: patch test 1, 2 weeks after DPC sensitization. Treatment of the sample: therapeutic diphenylcyclopropenone sensitization with weekly scalp DPC. The study enrolled 18 to 70-year-old alopecia patients suitable for DPC. With 0 bases removed from V and 4 bases from J, the gap between germline ends came to 13 bases. Germline values: CDR1 SGHRS, CDR2 YFSETQ. This CDR3 contains 15 residues. Sequencing was performed on whole blood, taken in connection with sensitization to the hapten diphenylcyclopropenone (DPC). This chain connects TRBV5-1 to TRBJ1-2; D may be TRBD1 (6 bases). The receptor was derived from a woman aged 30 to 39 with alopecia areata. Some clones in this sample may be carry-over from other donors' samples. The CDR3 here is CASSLVSGTTYGYTF. Here the CDR3 DNA reads TGCGCCAGCAGCTTGGTGTCCGGGACAACCTATGGCTACACCTTC.